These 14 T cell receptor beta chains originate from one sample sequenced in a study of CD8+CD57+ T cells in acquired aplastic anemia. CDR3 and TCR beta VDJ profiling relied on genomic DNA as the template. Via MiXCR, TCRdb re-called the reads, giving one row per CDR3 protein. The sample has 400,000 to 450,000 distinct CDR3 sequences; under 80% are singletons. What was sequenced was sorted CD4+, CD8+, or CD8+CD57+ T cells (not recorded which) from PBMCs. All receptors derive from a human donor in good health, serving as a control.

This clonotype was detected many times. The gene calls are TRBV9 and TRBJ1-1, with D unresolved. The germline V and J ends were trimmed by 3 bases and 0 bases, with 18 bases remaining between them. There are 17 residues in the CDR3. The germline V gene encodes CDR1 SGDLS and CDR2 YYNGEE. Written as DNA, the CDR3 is TGTGCCAGCAGCGCTTCCGGTAGCTGGGCGATGAACACTGAAGCTTTCTTT. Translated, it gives CASSASGSWAMNTEAFF.

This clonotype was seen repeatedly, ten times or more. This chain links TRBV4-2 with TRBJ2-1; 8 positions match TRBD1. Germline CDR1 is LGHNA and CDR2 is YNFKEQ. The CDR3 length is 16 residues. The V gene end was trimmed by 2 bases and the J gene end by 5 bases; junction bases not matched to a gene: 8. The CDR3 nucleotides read TGTGCCAGCAGCCAAAGGGCCCAGGGGGCTGACAATGAGCAGTTCTTC. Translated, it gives CASSQRAQGADNEQFF.

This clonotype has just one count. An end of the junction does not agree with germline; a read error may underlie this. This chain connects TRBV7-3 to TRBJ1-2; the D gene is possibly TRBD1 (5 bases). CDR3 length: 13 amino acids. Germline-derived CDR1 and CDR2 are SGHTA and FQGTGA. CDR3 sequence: CASRNSREHGYTF. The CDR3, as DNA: TGCGCCAGCAGAAACAGCAGGGAACATGGCTACACCTTC.

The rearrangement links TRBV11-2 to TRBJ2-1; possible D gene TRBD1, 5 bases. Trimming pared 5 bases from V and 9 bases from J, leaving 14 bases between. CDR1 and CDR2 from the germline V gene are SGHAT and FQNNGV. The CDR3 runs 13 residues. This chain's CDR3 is CASSAVRQGEQFF. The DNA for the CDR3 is TGTGCCAGCAGCGCCGTTCGGCAGGGTGAGCAGTTCTTC.

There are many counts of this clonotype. The CDR3 is CSVGDSNQPQHF. The CDR3 DNA reads TGCAGCGTTGGGGATAGCAATCAGCCCCAGCATTTT. V usage is TRBV29-1 and J usage is TRBJ1-5; D is unclear. The CDR3 is made up of 12 amino acids. CDR1 and CDR2 from the germline V gene are SQVTM and ANQGSEA. Deletions cut 4 bases from V and 0 bases from J, with 4 bases between.

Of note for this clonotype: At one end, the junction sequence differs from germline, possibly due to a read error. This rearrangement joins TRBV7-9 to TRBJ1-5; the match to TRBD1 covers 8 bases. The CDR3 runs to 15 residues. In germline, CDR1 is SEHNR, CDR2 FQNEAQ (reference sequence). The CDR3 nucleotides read TGTGCCAGCAGCCTACAGGGGACAGGCAATCATCCCCAACATTTT. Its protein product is CASSLQGTGNHPQHF.

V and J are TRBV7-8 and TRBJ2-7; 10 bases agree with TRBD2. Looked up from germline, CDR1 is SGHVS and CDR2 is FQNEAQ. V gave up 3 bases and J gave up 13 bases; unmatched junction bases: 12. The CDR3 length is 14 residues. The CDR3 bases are TGTGCCAGCAGCTTGGGACTAGCGTGGTGCACAGATTACTTC. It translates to CASSLGLAWCTDYF.

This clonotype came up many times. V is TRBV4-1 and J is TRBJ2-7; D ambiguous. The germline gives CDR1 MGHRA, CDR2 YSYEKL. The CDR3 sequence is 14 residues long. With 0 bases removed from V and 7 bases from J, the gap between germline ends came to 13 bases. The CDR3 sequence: CASSQDSGVSEQYF. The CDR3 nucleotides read TGCGCCAGCAGCCAAGATAGTGGGGTTTCGGAGCAGTACTTC.

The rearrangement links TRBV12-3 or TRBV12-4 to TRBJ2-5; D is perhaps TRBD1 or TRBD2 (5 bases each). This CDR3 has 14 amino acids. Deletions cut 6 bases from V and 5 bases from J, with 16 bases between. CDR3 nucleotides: TGTGCCAGCAGCTGGGGGACGGCCCGGGAGACCCAGTACTTC. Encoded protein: CASSWGTARETQYF.

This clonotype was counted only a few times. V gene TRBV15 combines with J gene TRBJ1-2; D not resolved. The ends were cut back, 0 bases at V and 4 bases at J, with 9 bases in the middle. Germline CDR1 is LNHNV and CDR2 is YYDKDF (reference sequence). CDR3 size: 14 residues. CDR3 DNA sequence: TGTGCCACCAGCAGAGATAGAGGGTTCTATGGCTACACCTTC. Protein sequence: CATSRDRGFYGYTF.

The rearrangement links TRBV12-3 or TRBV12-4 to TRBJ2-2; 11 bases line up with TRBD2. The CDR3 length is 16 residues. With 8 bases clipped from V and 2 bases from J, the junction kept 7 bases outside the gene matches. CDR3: CASRSGTSGNTGELFF. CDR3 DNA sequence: TGTGCCAGCCGTTCCGGGACTAGCGGAAACACCGGGGAGCTGTTTTTT.

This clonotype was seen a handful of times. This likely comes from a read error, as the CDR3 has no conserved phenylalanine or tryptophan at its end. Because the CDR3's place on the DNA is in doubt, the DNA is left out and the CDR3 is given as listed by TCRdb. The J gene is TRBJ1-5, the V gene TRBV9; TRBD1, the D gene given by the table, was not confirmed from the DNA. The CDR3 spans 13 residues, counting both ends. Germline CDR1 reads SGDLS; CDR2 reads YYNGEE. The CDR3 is CASSVGQGYSPLL.

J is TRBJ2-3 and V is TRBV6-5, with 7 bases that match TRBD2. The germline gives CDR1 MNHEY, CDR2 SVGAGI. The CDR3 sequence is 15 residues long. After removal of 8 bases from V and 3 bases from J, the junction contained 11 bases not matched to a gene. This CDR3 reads CASYWAQGGTDTQYF. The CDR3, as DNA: TGTGCCAGCTACTGGGCCCAGGGAGGGACAGATACGCAGTATTTT.

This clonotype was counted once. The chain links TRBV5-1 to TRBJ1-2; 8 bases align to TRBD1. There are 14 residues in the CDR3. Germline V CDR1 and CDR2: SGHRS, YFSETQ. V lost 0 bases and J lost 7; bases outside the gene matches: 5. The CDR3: CASSLGQGNTGYTF. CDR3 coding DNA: TGCGCCAGCAGCTTGGGACAGGGGAACACTGGCTACACCTTC. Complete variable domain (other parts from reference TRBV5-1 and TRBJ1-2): KAGVTQTPRYLIKTRGQQVTLSCSPISGHRSVSWYQQTPGQGLQFLFEYFSETQRNKGNFPGRFSGRQFSNSRSEMNVSTLELGDSALYLCASSLGQGNTGYTFGSGTRLTVV.